This record concerns one T cell receptor beta chain sequence. Its antigen is still unknown. TCRdb itself ran the reads through MiXCR, one entry per CDR3 protein. The table has about 920,000 distinct CDR3 sequences, around 32% seen once; the top ten hold over 12%. Germline V gene lookup returns CDR1 LNHNV and CDR2 YYDKDF (reference sequence). The CDR3 totals 17 residues. After removal of 0 bases from V and 3 bases from J, the junction contained 8 bases not matched to a gene. This sample is drawn from a study of T cell repertoires in cytomegalovirus infection. Study overall: The public TCR beta signatures pointed to both CMV infection and matching HLA type.

Study outcomes and limitations: Individuals carrying CMV plus the relevant HLA were identified by cumulative frequency of public TCR beta families.

The sample in question was cultured CD8+ T cells from PBMCs, obtained from culture after CMV antigen stimulation. This clonotype was sampled from a human donor in good health (CMV status not recorded). Some clones in this sample may be carry-over from other donors' samples. The chain employs TRBV15 and TRBJ2-1, with 7 bases aligning to TRBD1. CDR3 nucleotides: TGTGCCACCAGCAGAGATTCTGGACAGGCGAGCTACAATGAGCAGTTCTTC. This codes for CATSRDSGQASYNEQFF.